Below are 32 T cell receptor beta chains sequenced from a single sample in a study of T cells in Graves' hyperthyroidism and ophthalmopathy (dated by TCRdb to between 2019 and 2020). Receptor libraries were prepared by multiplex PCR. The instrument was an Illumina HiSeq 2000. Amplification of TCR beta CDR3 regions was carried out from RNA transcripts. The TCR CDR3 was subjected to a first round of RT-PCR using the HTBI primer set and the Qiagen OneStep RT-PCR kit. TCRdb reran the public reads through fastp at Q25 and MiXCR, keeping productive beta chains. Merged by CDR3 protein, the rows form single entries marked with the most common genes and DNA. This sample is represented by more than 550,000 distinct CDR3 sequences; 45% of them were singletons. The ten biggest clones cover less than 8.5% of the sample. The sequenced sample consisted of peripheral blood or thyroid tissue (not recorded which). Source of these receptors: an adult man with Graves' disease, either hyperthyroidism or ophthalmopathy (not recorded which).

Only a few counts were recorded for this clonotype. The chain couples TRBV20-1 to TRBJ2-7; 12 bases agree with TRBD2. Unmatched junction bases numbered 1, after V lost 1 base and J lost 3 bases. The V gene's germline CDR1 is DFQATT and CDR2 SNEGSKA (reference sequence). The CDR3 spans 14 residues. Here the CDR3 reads CSARGLAGDYEQYF. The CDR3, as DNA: TGCAGTGCTAGAGGACTAGCGGGGGACTACGAGCAGTACTTC.

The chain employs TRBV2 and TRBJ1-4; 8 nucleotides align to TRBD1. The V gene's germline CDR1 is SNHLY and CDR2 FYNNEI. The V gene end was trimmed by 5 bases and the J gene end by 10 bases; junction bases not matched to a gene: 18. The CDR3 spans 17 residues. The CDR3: CASSYRSGTGGLGKLFF. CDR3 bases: TGTGCCAGCAGTTATCGATCCGGGACAGGTGGGCTTGGAAAACTGTTTTTT.

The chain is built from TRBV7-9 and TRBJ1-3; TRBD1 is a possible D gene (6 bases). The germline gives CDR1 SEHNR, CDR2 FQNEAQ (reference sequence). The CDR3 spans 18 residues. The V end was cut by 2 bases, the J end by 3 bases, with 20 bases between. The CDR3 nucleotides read TGTGCCAGCAGCTTACCCTACACCACAGGGATCGGTGGAAACACCATATATTTT. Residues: CASSLPYTTGIGGNTIYF. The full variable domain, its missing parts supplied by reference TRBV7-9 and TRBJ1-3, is DTGVSQNPRHKITKRGQNVTFRCDPISEHNRLYWYRQTLGQGPEFLTYFQNEAQLEKSRLLSDRFSAERPKGSFSTLEIQRTEQGDSAMYLCASSLPYTTGIGGNTIYFGEGSWLTVV.

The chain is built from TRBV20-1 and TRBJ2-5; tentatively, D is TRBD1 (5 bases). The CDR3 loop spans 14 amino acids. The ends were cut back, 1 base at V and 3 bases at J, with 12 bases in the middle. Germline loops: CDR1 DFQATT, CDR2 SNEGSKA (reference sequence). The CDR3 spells CSARVPRAKETQYF. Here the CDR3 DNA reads TGCAGTGCTAGAGTCCCCAGGGCCAAAGAGACCCAGTACTTC.

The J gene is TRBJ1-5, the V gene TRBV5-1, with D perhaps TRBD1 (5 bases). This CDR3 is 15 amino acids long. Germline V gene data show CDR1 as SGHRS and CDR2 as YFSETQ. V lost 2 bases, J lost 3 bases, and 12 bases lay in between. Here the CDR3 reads CASSLGGEVNQPQHF. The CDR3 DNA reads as TGCGCCAGCAGCTTAGGAGGGGAGGTCAATCAGCCCCAGCATTTT.

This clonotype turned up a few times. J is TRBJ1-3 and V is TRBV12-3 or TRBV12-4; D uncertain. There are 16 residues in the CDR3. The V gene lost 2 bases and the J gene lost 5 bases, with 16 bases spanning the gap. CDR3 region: CASSLSRGFGRNTIYF. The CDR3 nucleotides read TGTGCCAGCAGTTTATCACGGGGATTTGGGAGAAACACCATATATTTT.

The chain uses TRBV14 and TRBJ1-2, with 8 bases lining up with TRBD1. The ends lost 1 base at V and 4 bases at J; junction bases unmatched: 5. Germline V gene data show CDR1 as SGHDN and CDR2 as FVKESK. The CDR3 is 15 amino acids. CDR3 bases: TGTGCCAGCAGCCAAGGGGACAGGTGGAGCTATGGCTACACCTTC. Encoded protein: CASSQGDRWSYGYTF.

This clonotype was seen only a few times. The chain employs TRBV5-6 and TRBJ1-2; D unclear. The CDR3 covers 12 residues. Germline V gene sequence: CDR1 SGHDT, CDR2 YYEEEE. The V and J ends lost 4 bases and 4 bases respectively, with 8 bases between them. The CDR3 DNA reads TGTGCCAGCAGCCCCAGGACCTATGGCTACACCTTC. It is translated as CASSPRTYGYTF.

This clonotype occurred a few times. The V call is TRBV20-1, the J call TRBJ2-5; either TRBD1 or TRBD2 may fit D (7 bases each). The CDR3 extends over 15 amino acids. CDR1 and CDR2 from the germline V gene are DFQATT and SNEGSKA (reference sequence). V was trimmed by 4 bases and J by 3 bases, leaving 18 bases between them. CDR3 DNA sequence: TGCAGTGCTAAAACAGGGGAGGGTTTGGAAGAGACCCAGTACTTC. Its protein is CSAKTGEGLEETQYF.

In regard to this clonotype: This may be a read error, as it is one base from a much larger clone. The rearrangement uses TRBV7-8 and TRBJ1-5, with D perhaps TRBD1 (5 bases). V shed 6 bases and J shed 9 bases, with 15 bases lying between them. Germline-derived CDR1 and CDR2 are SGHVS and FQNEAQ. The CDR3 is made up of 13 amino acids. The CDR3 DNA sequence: TGTGCCAGCAGTGGATCCCAGGGAGGGCCCCAGCATTTT. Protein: CASSGSQGGPQHF. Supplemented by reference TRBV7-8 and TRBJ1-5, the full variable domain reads GAGVSQSPRYKVAKRGQDVALRCDPISGHVSLFWYQQALGQGPEFLTYFQNEAQLDKSGLPSDRFFAERPEGSVSTLKIQRTQQEDSAVYLCASSGSQGGPQHFGDGTRLSIL.

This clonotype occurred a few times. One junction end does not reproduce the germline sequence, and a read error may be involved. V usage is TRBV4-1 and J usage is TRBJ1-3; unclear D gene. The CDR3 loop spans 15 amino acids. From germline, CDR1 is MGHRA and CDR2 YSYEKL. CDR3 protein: CASNQQFSSGNTIYF. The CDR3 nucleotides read TGCGCCAGCAACCAACAGTTTAGCTCTGGAAACACCATATATTTT.

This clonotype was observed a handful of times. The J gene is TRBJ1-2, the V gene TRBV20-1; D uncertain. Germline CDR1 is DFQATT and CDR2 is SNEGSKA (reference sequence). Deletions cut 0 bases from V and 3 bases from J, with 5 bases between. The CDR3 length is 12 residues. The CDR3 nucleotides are TGCAGTGCTAGAGAGGGATACTATGGCTACACCTTC. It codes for CSAREGYYGYTF.

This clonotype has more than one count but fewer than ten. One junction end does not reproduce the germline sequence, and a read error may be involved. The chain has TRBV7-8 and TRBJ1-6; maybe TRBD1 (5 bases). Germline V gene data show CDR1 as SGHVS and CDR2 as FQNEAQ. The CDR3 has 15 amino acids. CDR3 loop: CASSQARQSNSPLHF. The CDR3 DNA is TGCGCCAGCAGCCAAGCGAGACAGTCAAATTCACCCCTCCACTTT.

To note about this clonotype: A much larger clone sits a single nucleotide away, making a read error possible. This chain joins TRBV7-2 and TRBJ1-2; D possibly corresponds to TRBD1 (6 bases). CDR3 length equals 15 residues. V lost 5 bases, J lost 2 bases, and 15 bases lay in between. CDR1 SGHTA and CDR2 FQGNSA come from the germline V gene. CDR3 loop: CASSPLGTTNYGYTF. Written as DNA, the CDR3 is TGTGCCAGCAGCCCCCTCGGGACAACAAACTATGGCTACACCTTC.

CDR3 DNA: TGTGCCAGCAGCTTAGACCGGGACAGGTACTCCTACGAGCAGTACTTC. Translated, it gives CASSLDRDRYSYEQYF. The V and J genes are TRBV11-2 and TRBJ2-7, with 8 bases fitting TRBD1. The CDR3 has 16 residues. J gave up 0 bases and V 0 bases, and 4 bases lay outside the gene matches. Germline V gives CDR1 SGHAT, CDR2 FQNNGV.

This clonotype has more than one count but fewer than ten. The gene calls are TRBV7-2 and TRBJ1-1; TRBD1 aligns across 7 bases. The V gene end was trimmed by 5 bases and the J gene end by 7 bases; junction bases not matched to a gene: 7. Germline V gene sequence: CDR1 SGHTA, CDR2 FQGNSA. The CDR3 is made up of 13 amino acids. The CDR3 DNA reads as TGTGCCAGCAGCCCAGGACAGGACTATGAAGCTTTCTTT. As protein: CASSPGQDYEAFF.

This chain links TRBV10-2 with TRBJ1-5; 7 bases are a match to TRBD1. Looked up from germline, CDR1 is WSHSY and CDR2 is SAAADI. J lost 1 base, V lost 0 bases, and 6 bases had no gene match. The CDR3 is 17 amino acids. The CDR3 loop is CASSESTGTESNQPQHF. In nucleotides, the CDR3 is TGCGCCAGCAGTGAGTCCACAGGGACAGAAAGCAATCAGCCCCAGCATTTT.

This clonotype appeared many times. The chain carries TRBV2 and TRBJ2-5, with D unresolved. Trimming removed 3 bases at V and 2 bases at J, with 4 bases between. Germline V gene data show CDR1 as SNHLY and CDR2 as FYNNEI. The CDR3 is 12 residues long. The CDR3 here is CASSDNQETQYF. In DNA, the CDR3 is TGTGCCAGCAGTGACAATCAAGAGACCCAGTACTTC.

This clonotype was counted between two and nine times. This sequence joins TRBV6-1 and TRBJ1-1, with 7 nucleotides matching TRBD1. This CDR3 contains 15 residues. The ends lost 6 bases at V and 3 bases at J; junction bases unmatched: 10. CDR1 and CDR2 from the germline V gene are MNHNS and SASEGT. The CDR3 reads CASSQRAGTDTEAFF. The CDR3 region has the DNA TGTGCCAGCAGCCAACGAGCCGGGACAGACACTGAAGCTTTCTTT.

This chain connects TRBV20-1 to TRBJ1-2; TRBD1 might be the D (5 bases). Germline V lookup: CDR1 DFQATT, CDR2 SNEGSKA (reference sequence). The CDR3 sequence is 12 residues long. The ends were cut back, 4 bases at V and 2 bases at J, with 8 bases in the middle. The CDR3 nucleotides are TGCAGTGCTAAAGGGGACAACTATGGCTACACCTTC. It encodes CSAKGDNYGYTF.

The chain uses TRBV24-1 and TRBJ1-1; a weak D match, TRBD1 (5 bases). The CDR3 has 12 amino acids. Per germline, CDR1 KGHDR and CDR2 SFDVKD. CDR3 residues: CARSDRNTEAFF. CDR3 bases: TGTGCTAGGTCCGACAGGAACACTGAAGCTTTCTTT.

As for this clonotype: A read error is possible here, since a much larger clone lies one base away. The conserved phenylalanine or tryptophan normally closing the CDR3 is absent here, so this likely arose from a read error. The CDR3, as DNA: TGTGCCAGCAGCTTCCTTAGCGGGCCGCCCTACGAGCAGTACTCC. Protein product: CASSFLSGPPYEQYS. The V gene is TRBV7-2, the J gene TRBJ2-7, with 7 bases fitting TRBD2. With V trimmed by 3 bases and J by 2 bases, 7 bases remained unmatched. This CDR3 comprises 15 residues. Germline V CDR1 and CDR2: SGHTA, FQGNSA.

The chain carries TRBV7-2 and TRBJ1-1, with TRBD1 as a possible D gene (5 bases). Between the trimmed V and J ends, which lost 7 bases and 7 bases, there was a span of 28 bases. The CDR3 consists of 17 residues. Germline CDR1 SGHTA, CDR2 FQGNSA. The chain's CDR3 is CASTLAIGGRGGIEAFF. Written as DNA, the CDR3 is TGTGCCAGCACCCTAGCTATCGGGGGGAGGGGCGGGATTGAAGCTTTCTTT.

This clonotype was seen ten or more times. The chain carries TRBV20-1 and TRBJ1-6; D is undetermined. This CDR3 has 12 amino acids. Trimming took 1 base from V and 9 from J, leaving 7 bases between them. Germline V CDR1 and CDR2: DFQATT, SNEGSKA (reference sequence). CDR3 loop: CSARGGISPLHF. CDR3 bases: TGCAGTGCTAGAGGAGGGATTTCACCCCTCCACTTT.

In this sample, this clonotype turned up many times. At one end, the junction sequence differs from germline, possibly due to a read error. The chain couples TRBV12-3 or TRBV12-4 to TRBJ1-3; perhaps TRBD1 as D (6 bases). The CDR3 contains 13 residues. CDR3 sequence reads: CASSLGGGNTIYF. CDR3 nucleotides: TGTGCCAGCAGCTTAGGGGGTGGAAACACCATATATTTT.

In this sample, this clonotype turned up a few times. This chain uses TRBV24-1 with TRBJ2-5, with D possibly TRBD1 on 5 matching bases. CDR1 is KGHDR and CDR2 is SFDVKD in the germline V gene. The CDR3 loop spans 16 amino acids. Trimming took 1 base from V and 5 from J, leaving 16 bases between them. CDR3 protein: CATSDLYSGIGETQYF. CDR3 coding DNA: TGTGCCACCAGTGATTTATATTCAGGGATCGGGGAGACCCAGTACTTC.

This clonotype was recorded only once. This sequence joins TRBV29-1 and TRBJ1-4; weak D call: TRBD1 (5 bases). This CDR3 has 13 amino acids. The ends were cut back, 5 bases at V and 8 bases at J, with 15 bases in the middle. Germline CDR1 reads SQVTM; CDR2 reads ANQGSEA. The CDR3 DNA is TGCAGCGTTCTTACAGGCGTTCTAGAAAAACTGTTTTTT. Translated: CSVLTGVLEKLFF. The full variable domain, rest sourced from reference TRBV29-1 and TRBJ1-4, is SAVISQKPSRDICQRGTSLTIQCQVDSQVTMMFWYRQQPGQSLTLIATANQGSEATYESGFVIDKFPISRPNLTFSTLTVSNMSPEDSSIYLCSVLTGVLEKLFFGSGTQLSVL.

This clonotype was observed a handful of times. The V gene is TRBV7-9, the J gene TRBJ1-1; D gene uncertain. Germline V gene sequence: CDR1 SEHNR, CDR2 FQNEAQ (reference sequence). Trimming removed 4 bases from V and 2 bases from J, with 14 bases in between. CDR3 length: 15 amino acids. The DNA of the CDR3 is TGTGCCAGCAGCTCCCCGACCGGAATTAACACTGAAGCTTTCTTT. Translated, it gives CASSSPTGINTEAFF.

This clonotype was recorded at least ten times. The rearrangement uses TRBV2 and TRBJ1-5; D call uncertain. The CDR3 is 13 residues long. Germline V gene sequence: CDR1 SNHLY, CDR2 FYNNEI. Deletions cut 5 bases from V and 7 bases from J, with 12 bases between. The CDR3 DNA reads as TGTGCCAGCAGTAAGGAGGGTGAACAGCCCCAGCATTTT. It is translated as CASSKEGEQPQHF. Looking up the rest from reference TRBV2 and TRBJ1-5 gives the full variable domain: EPEVTQTPSHQVTQMGQEVILRCVPISNHLYFYWYRQILGQKVEFLVSFYNNEISEKSEIFDDQFSVERPDGSNFTLKIRSTKLEDSAMYFCASSKEGEQPQHFGDGTRLSIL.

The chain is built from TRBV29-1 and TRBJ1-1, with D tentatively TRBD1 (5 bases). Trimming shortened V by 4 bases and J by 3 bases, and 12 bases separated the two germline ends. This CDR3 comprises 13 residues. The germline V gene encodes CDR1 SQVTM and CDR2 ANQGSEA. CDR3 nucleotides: TGCAGCGTTGTTGGGGCGAAGGACACTGAAGCTTTCTTT. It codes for CSVVGAKDTEAFF. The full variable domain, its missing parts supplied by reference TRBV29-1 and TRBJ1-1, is SAVISQKPSRDICQRGTSLTIQCQVDSQVTMMFWYRQQPGQSLTLIATANQGSEATYESGFVIDKFPISRPNLTFSTLTVSNMSPEDSSIYLCSVVGAKDTEAFFGQGTRLTVV.

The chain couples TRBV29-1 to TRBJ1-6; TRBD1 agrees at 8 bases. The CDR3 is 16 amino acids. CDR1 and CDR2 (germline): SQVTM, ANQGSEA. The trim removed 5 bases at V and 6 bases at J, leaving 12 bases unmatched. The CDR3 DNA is TGCAGCGTTACTCCGACAGGGGCCGACGTTAATTCACCCCTCCACTTT. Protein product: CSVTPTGADVNSPLHF.

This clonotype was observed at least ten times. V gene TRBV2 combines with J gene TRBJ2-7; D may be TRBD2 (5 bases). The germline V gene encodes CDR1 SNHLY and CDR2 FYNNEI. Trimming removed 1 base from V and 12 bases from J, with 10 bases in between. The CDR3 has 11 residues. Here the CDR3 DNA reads TGTGCCAGCAGTGAAGGCGGGCGGGTGTACTTC. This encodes CASSEGGRVYF. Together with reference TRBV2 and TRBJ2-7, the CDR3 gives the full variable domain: EPEVTQTPSHQVTQMGQEVILRCVPISNHLYFYWYRQILGQKVEFLVSFYNNEISEKSEIFDDQFSVERPDGSNFTLKIRSTKLEDSAMYFCASSEGGRVYFGPGTRLTVT.